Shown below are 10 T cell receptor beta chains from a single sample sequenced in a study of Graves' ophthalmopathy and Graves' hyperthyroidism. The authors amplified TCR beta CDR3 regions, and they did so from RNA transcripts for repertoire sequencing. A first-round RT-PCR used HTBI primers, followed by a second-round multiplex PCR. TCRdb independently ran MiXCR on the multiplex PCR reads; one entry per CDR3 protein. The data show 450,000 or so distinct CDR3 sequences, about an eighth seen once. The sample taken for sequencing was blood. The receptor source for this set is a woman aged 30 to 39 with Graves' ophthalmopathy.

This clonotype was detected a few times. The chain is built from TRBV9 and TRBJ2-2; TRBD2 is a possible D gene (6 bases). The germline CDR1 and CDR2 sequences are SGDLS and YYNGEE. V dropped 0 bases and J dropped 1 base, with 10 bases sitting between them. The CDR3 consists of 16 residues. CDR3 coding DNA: TGTGCCAGCAGCGTAGTATTGGGACTGAACACCGGGGAGCTGTTTTTT. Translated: CASSVVLGLNTGELFF. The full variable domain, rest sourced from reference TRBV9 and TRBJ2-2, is DSGVTQTPKHLITATGQRVTLRCSPRSGDLSVYWYQQSLDQGLQFLIQYYNGEERAKGNILERFSAQQFPDLHSELNLSSLELGDSALYFCASSVVLGLNTGELFFGEGSRLTVL.

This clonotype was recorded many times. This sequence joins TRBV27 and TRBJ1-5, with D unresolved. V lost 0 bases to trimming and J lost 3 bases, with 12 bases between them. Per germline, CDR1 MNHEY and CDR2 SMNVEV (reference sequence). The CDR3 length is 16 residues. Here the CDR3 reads CASSLSPGPYNQPQHF. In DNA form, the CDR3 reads TGTGCCAGCAGTTTATCCCCTGGTCCGTACAATCAGCCCCAGCATTTT.

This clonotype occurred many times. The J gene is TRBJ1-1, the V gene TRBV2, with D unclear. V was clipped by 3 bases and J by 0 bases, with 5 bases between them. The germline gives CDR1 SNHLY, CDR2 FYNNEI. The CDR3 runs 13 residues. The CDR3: CASSDNMNTEAFF. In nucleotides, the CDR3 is TGTGCCAGCAGTGACAATATGAACACTGAAGCTTTCTTT.

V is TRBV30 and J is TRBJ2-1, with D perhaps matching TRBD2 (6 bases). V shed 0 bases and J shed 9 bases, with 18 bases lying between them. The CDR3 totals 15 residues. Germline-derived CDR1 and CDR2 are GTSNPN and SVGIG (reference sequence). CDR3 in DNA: TGTGCCTGGAGTGTAAGGCGGGATTACCGGGGTGAGCAGTTCTTC. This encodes CAWSVRRDYRGEQFF.

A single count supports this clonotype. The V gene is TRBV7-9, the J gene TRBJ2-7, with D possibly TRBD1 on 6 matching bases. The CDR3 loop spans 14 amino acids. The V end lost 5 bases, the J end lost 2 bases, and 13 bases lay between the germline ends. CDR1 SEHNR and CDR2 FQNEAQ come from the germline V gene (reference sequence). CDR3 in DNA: TGTGCCAGCAGCCCCGACAGGTCCGCCTACGAGCAGTACTTC. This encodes CASSPDRSAYEQYF.

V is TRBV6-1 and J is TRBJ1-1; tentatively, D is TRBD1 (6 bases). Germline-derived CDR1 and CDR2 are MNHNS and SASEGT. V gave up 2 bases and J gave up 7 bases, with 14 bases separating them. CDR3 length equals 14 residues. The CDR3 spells CASSETGFDNEAFF. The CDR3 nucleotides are TGTGCCAGCAGTGAAACAGGGTTTGATAATGAAGCTTTCTTT.

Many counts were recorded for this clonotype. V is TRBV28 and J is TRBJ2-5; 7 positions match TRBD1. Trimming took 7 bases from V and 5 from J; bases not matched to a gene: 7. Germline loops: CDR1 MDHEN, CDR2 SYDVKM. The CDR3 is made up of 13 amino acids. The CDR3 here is CASTKGAIETQYF. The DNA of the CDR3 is TGTGCCAGCACAAAGGGGGCGATTGAGACCCAGTACTTC.

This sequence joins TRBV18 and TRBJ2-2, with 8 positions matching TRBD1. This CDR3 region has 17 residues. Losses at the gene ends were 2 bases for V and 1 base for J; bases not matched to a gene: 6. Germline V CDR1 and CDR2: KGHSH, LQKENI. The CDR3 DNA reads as TGTGCCAGCTCACCATCAACCGGGACAGGGAACACCGGGGAGCTGTTTTTT. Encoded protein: CASSPSTGTGNTGELFF.

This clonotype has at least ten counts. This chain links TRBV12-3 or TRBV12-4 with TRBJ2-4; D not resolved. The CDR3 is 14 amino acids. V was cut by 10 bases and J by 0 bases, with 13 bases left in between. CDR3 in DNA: TGTGCCACCCCCGATAGACAAGCCAAAAACATTCAGTACTTC. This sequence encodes CATPDRQAKNIQYF.

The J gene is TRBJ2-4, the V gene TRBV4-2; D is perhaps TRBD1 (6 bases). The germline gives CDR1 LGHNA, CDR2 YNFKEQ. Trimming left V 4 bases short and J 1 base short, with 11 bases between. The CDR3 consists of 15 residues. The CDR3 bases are TGTGCCAGCAGCCGCCCAGGGGCTGCCAAAAACATTCAGTACTTC. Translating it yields CASSRPGAAKNIQYF.